The present T cell receptor (beta chain) was sequenced within a study of blood T cell repertoires in COVID-19. Study details: T cells, B-cell-depleted T cells, or PBMCs provided the cDNA or gDNA that served as material.

Profiling relied on immunoSEQ multiplex PCR, and the TCRdb table lists in-frame clones only, not all of them. The sample includes 110,000 or so clones, about 90% of them seen just once. With V trimmed by 4 bases and J by 3 bases, 7 bases remained unmatched. The CDR3 has 17 residues. CDR1 and CDR2 (germline): MDHEN, SYDVKM. This rearrangement joins TRBV28 to TRBJ2-5; the match to TRBD2 covers 14 bases. The receptor was isolated from a human donor in a cohort sampled during active COVID-19. The specimen was peripheral blood. The CDR3 here is CASSSQGLAGAKETQYF. CDR3 coding DNA: TGTGCCAGCAGTTCCCAGGGACTAGCGGGGGCCAAAGAGACCCAGTACTTC.